This TCR beta chain came from a study of Tregs in tolerant kidney transplant recipients. The wider study: Mixed chimerism was transient after nonmyeloablative marrow transplants from related graft donors. Study findings and constraints: Biological reproducibility was not directly addressed, but technical replication error appeared minimal. Expanding Tregs on activated donor B cells appeared to best identify donor-specific TCRbeta clones.

Germline V gene sequence: CDR1 KGHSH, CDR2 LQKENI. The CDR3 runs to 13 residues. V was cut by 5 bases and J by 3 bases, with 9 bases left in between. About this clone itself: What it binds is not known. The read terminates 3 residues before the CDR3 end, so the remaining end is supplied by the germline J gene.

Profiling relied on immunoSEQ multiplex PCR, and the TCRdb table lists in-frame clones only, not all of them. Its clone listing holds fewer than 55,000 clones. This sequence was found in a human donor who received a combined kidney and bone marrow transplant. The V call is TRBV18, the J call TRBJ2-3; perhaps TRBD2 as D (6 bases). This material consisted of CD4+ T cells from blood, taken before the transplant. Partial CDR3 DNA: TGTGCCAGCTCAGTAGGGACTACAGATACG. Its translation is CASSVGTTDT. The entire CDR3 protein is CASSVGTTDTQYF.